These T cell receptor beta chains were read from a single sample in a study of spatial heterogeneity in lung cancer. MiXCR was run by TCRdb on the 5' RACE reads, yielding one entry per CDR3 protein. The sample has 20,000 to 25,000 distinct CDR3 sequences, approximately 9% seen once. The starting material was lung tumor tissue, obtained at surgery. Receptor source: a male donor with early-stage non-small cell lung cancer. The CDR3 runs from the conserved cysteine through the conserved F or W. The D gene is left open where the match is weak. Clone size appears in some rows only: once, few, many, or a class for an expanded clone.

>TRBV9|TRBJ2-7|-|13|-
TGTGCCAGCAGCACCGGGACCTCCTACGAGCAGTACTTC
CASSTGTSYEQYF
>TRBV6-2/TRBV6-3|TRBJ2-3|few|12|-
TGTGCCAGCAGACTTGAGGGAGATACGCAGTATTTT
CASRLEGDTQYF
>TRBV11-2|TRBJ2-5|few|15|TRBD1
TGTGCCAGCAGCCACCGGGACAGCATCCAAGAGACCCAGTACTTC
CASSHRDSIQETQYF
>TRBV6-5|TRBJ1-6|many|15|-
TGTGCCAGCAGTCGTGGACAGAGATATAATTCACCCCTCCACTTT
CASSRGQRYNSPLHF
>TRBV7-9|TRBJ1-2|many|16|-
TGTGCCAGCAGCTTCGAAGGACAGCGCTCTAACTATGGCTACACCTTC
CASSFEGQRSNYGYTF
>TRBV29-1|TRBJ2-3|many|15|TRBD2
TGCAGCGTTGGACGGCGGGAGGCCCTCACAGATACGCAGTATTTT
CSVGRREALTDTQYF
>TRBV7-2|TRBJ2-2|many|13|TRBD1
TGTGCCAGACAGGGGCTCGACGGCGGGGAGCTGTTTTTT
CARQGLDGGELFF
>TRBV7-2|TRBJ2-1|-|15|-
TGTGCCAGCAGCCCCACAGGACTCGATGTTAATGAGCAGTTCTTC
CASSPTGLDVNEQFF
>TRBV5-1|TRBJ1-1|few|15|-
TGCGCCAGCAGCCAACTTCCCGGGACGAACACTGAAGCTTTCTTT
CASSQLPGTNTEAFF
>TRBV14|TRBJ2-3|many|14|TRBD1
TGTGCCAGCAGCCGACAGGGGGCAAGAGATACGCAGTATTTT
CASSRQGARDTQYF
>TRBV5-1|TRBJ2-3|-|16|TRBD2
TGCGCCAGCAGCCCCCCCTCTGGGACTACCGGCGATACGCAGTATTTT
CASSPPSGTTGDTQYF
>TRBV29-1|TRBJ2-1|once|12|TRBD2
TGCAGCGCAACTAGCGGGAACAATGAGCAGTTCTTC
CSATSGNNEQFF
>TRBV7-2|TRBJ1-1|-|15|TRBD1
TGTGCCAGCAGCTTAGCGCTAACGGACAGGGATGAAGCTTTCTTT
CASSLALTDRDEAFF
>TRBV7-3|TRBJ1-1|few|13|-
TGTGCCAGCAGCACCCAGGGCAACACTGAAGCTTTCTTT
CASSTQGNTEAFF
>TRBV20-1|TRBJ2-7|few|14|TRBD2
TGCAGTGCTAGAGGGGGTTGGCGGGAGGACGAGCAGTACTTC
CSARGGWREDEQYF
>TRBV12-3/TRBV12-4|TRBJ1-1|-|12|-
TGTGCCAGCAGTCGGGCCGGGGTTGTAGCTTTCTTT
CASSRAGVVAFF
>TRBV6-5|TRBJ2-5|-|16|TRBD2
TGTGCCAGCAGTTACTCCCTAGCGGGGTTTCAAGAGACCCAGTACTTC
CASSYSLAGFQETQYF
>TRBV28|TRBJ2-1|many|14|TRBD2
TGTGCCATCACAACTAGCGGGAGATACGGTGAGCAGTTCTTC
CAITTSGRYGEQFF
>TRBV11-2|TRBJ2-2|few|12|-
TGTGCCAGCTTCGGGGGTACCGGGGAGCTGTTTTTT
CASFGGTGELFF
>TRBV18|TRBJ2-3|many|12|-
TGTGCCAGCTCACCTTCCACAGATACGCAGTATTTT
CASSPSTDTQYF
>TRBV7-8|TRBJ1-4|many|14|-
TGTGCCAGCAGCTTAGGGGGCTCGGATGAAAAACTGTTTTTT
CASSLGGSDEKLFF
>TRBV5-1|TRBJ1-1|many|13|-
TGCGCCAGCAGGGCAGGGTCGGGTTTAGAAGCTTTCTTT
CASRAGSGLEAFF
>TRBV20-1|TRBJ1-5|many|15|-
TGCAGTGCTAGAGAGGGGGGCGGCTTCAATCAGCCCCAGCATTTT
CSAREGGGFNQPQHF
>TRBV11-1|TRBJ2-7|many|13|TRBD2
TGTGCCAGCAGCCGCGGGCCGGGGGGCGAGCAGTACTTC
CASSRGPGGEQYF
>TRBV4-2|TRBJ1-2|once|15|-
TGTGCCAGCAGCCAATCGGTGGGAGGGGACTATGGCTACAGCTTC
CASSQSVGGDYGYSF
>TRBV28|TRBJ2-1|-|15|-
TGTGCCAGCAGTTCCGACAGCAGCTCCTACAATGAGCAGTTCTTC
CASSSDSSSYNEQFF
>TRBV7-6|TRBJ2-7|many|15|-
TGTGCCAGCAGCTTAGGGACCGGGAGTGCTGGTGAGCAGTACTTC
CASSLGTGSAGEQYF
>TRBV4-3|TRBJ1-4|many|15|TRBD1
TGCGCCAGCAGCTACCGACAGGGGCGAAGTGAAAAACTGTTTTTT
CASSYRQGRSEKLFF
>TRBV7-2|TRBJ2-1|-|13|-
TGTGCCAGCAGCTTAGGGATATACGGTGAGCAGTTCTTC
CASSLGIYGEQFF
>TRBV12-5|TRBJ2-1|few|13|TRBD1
TGTGCTAGTGGTTTGGGACAGGGCAATGAGCAGTTCTTC
CASGLGQGNEQFF
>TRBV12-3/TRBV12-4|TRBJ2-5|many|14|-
TGTGCCAGCGGGGGACCCGCCGGTTTAGAGACCCAGTACTTC
CASGGPAGLETQYF
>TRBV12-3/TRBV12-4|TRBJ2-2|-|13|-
TGTGCCAGCAGTTTACAGGGCGCCGGGGAGCTGTTTTTT
CASSLQGAGELFF
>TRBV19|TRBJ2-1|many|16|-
TGTGCCAGTAGTCCGCAGGTTGGCAGGGCCTACAATGAGCAGTTCTTC
CASSPQVGRAYNEQFF
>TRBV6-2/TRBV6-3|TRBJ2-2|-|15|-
TGTGCCAGCAGCCTACTCGGACCAGGCACCGGGGAGCTGTTTTTT
CASSLLGPGTGELFF
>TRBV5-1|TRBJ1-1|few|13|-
TGCGCCAGCAGCTTTGACGGGAGCCTTGAAGCTTTCTTT
CASSFDGSLEAFF
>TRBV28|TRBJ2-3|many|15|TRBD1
TGTGCCAGCAGACTTACGACAGGGGGCAGGGATACGCAGTATTTT
CASRLTTGGRDTQYF
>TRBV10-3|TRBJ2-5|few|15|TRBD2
TGTGCCATCAGTGGAAGTAATAGCGGGGTTGAGACCCAGTACTTC
CAISGSNSGVETQYF
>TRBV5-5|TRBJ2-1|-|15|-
TGTGCCAGCAGCTTGACCAGGGAGTCGTTCAATGAGCAGTTCTTC
CASSLTRESFNEQFF
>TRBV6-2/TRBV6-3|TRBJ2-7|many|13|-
TGTGCCAGCAGCCGGACAGTCCTCTACGAGCAGTACTTC
CASSRTVLYEQYF
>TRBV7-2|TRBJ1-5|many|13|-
TGTGCCAGCGCGACAGTTAGCAATCAGCCCCAGCATTTT
CASATVSNQPQHF
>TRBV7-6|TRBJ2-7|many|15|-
TGTGCCAGCAGCTTAGCAGGGACACCCTCCTACGAGCAGTACTTC
CASSLAGTPSYEQYF
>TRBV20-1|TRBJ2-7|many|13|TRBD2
TGCAGTGCCGCCGGACTAGCGAGGTACGAGCAGTACTTC
CSAAGLARYEQYF
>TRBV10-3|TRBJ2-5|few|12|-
TGTGCCACGGGACCTTACCAAGAGACCCAGTACTTC
CATGPYQETQYF
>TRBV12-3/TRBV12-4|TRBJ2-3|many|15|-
TGTGCCAGCAGCCTTAGGCTCGGGGGCACAGATACGCAGTATTTT
CASSLRLGGTDTQYF
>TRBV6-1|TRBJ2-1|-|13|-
TGTGCCAGCCAGACAAACTCCTACAATGAGCAGTTCTTC
CASQTNSYNEQFF
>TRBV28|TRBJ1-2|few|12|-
TGTGCCAGCAGCTCGGGACGGTATGGCTACACCTTC
CASSSGRYGYTF
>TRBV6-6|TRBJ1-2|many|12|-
TGTGCCACCGGAGGGGCCTTCTATGGCTACACCTTC
CATGGAFYGYTF
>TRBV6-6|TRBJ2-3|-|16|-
TGTGCCAGCAGTTACGAGGGGGTTGCGAGCACAGATACGCAGTATTTT
CASSYEGVASTDTQYF
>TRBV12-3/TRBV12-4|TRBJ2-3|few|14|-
TGTGCCAGCAGTTTACGAACGAGCACAGATACGCAGTATTTT
CASSLRTSTDTQYF
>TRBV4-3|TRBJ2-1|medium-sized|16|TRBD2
TGCGCCAGCAGCCAGGGAGATGGGCTAGCGGGGATTGAGCAGTTCTTC
CASSQGDGLAGIEQFF